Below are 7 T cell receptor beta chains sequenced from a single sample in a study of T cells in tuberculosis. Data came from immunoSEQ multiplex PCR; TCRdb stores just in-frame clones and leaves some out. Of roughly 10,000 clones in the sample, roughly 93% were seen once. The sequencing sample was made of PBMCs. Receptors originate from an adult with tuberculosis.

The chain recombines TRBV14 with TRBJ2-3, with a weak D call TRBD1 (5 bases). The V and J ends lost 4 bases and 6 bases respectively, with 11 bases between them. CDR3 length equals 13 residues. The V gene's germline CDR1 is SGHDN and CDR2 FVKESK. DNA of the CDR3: TGTGCCAGCAGCCGACAGTTCGTCGATACGCAGTATTTT. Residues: CASSRQFVDTQYF. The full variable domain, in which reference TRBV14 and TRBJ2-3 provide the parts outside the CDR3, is EAGVTQFPSHSVIEKGQTVTLRCDPISGHDNLYWYRRVMGKEIKFLLHFVKESKQDESGMPNNRFLAERTGGTYSTLKVQPAELEDSGVYFCASSRQFVDTQYFGPGTRLTVL.

The CDR3 region has the DNA TGTGCCAGTTCCCCTCCCGGGACAGGGCCTCTGGGGACGCAGTATTTT. Translated: CASSPPGTGPLGTQYF. J is TRBJ2-3 and V is TRBV9; 9 bases match TRBD1. There are 16 residues in the CDR3. Trimming took 8 bases from V and 9 from J; bases not matched to a gene: 19. The germline gives CDR1 SGDLS, CDR2 YYNGEE.

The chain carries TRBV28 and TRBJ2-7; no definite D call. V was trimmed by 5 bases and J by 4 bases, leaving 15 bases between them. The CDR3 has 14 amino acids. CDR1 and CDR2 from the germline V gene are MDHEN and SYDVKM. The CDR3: CASSLPQDSYEQYF. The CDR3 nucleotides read TGTGCCAGCAGTCTCCCCCAGGATTCTTACGAGCAGTACTTC.

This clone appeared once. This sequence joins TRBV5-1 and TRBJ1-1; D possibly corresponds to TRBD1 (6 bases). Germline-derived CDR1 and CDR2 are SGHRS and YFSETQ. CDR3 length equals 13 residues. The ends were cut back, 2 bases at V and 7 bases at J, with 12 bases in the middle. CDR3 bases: TGCGCCAGCAGCTTACAGGGTGACCTTGAAGCTTTCTTT. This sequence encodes CASSLQGDLEAFF. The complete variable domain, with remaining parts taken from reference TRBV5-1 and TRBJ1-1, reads KAGVTQTPRYLIKTRGQQVTLSCSPISGHRSVSWYQQTPGQGLQFLFEYFSETQRNKGNFPGRFSGRQFSNSRSEMNVSTLELGDSALYLCASSLQGDLEAFFGQGTRLTVV.

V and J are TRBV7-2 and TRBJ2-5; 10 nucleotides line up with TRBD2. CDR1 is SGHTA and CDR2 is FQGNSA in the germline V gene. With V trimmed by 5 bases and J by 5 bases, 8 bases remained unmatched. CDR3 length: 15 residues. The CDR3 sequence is CASSHGTSVRETQYF. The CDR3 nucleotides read TGTGCCAGCAGCCACGGGACTAGCGTGCGGGAGACCCAGTACTTC.

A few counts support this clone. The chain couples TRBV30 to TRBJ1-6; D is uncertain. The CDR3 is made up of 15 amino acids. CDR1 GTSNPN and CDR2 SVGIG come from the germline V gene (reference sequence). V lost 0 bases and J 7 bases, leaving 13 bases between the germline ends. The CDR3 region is CAWSVLGGNNSPLHF. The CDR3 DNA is TGTGCCTGGAGTGTCTTGGGCGGGAACAATTCACCCCTCCACTTT.

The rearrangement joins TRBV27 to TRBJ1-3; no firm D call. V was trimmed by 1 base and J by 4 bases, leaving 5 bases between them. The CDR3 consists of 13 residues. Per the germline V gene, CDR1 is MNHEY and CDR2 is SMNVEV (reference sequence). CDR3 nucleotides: TGTGCCAGCAGTTTATTTATGGGAAACACCATATATTTT. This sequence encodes CASSLFMGNTIYF.